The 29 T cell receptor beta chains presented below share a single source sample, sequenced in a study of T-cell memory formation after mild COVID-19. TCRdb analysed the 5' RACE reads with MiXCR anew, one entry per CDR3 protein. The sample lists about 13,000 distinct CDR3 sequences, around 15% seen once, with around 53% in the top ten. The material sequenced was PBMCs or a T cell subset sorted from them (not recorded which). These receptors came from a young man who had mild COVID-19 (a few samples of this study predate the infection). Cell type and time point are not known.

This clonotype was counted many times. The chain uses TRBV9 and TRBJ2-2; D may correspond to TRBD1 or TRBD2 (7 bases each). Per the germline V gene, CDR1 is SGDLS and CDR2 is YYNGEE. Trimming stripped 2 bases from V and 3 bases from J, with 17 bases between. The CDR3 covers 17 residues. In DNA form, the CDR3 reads TGTGCCAGCAGCGTCCCAGGGGGGGCCTGGGACACCGGGGAGCTGTTTTTT. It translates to CASSVPGGAWDTGELFF.

The CDR3 here is CASSYSTGLYGYTF. The DNA for the CDR3 is TGTGCCAGCAGTTACTCGACGGGTCTCTATGGCTACACCTTC. The rearrangement joins TRBV6-5 to TRBJ1-2, with no clear D. Looked up from germline, CDR1 is MNHEY and CDR2 is SVGAGI. The CDR3 spans 14 residues. V was clipped by 0 bases and J by 4 bases, with 9 bases between them.

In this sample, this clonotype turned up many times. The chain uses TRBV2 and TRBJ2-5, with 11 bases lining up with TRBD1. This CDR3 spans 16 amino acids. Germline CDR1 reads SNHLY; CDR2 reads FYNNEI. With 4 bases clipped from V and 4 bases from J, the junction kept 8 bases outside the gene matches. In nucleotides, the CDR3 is TGTGCCAGCAGTGGTTGGACAGGGGGCATTTTAGAGACCCAGTACTTC. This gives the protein CASSGWTGGILETQYF.

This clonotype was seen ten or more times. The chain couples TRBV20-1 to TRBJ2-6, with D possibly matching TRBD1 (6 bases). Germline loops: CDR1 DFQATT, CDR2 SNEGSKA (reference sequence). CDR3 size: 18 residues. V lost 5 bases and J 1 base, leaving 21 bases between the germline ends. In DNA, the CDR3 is TGCAGTGCTTCCATGACGTCCTACAGGGTGTCTGGGGCCAACGTCCTGACTTTC. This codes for CSASMTSYRVSGANVLTF.

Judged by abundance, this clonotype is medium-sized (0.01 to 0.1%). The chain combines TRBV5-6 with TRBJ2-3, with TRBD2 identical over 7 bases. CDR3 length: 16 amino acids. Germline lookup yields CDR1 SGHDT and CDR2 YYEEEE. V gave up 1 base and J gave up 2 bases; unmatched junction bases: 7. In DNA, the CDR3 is TGTGCCAGCAGCTTGTATAAGCGGGGACTCACAGATACGCAGTATTTT. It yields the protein CASSLYKRGLTDTQYF.

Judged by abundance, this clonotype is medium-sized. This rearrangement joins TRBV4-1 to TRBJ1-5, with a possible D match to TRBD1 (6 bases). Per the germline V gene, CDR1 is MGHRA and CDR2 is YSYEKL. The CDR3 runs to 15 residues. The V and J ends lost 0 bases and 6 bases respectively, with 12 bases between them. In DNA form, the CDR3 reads TGCGCCAGCAGCCAAGATTCCGGGGGCAGTCAGCCCCAGCATTTT. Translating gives CASSQDSGGSQPQHF.

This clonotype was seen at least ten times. The CDR3: CASSLRAGLDEQFF. DNA of the CDR3: TGTGCCAGCAGCTTAAGGGCCGGACTAGACGAGCAGTTCTTC. The V and J genes are TRBV7-3 and TRBJ2-1, with 7 bases lining up with TRBD2. This CDR3 region has 14 residues. Germline V lookup: CDR1 SGHTA, CDR2 FQGTGA. Trimming removed 1 base from V and 10 bases from J; junction bases left unmatched: 7. The complete variable domain, with remaining parts taken from reference TRBV7-3 and TRBJ2-1, reads GAGVSQTPSNKVTEKGKYVELRCDPISGHTALYWYRQSLGQGPEFLIYFQGTGAADDSGLPNDRFFAVRPEGSVSTLKIQRTERGDSAVYLCASSLRAGLDEQFFGPGTRLTVL.

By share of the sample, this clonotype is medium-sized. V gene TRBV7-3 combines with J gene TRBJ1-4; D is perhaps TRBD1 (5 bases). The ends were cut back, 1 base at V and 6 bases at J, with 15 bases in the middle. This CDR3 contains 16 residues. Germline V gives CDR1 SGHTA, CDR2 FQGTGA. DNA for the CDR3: TGTGCCAGCAGCTTAAGGGGGGATCTCGCTCATGAAAAACTGTTTTTT. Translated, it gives CASSLRGDLAHEKLFF.

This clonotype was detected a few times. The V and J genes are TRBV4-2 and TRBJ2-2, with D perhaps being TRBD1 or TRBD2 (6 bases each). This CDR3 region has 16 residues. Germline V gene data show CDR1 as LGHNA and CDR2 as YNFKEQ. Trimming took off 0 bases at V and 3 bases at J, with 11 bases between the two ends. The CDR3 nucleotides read TGTGCCAGCAGCCAAGACGGGGGCTGGGACACCGGGGAGCTGTTTTTT. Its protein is CASSQDGGWDTGELFF.

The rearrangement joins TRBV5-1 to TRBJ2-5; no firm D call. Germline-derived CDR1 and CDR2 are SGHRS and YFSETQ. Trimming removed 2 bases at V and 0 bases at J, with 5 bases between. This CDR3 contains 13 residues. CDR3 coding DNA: TGCGCCAGCAGCTTTTCGTACCAAGAGACCCAGTACTTC. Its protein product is CASSFSYQETQYF.

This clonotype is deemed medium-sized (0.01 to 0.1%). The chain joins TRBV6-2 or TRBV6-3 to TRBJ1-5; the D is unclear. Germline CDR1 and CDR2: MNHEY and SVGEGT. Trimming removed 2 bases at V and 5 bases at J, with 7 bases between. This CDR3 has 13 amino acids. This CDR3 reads CASSYEVYQPQHF. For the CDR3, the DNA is TGTGCCAGCAGTTACGAGGTGTATCAGCCCCAGCATTTT.

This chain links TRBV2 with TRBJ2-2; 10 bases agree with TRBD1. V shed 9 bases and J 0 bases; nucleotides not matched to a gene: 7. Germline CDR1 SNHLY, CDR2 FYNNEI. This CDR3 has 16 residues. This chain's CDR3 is CASLTGQGANTGELFF. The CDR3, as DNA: TGTGCCAGTCTGACCGGACAGGGGGCGAACACCGGGGAGCTGTTTTTT.

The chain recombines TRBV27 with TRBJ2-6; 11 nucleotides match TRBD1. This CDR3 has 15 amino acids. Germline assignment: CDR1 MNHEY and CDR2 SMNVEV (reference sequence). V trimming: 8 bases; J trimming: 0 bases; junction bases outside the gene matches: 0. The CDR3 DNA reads TGTGCCAGCGGACAGGGGGCCTCTGGGGCCAACGTCCTGACTTTC. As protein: CASGQGASGANVLTF.

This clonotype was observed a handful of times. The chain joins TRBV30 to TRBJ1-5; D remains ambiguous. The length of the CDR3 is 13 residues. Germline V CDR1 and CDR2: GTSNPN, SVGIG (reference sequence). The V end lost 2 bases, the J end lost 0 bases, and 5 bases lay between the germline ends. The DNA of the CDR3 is TGTGCCTGGAGTAGAGGTAGCAATCAGCCCCAGCATTTT. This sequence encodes CAWSRGSNQPQHF.

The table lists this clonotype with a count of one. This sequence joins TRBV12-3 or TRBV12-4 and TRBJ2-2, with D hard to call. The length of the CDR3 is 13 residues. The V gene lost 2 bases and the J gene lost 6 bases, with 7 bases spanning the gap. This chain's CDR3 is CASSLNRAGELFF. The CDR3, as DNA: TGTGCCAGCAGTTTAAATCGGGCCGGGGAGCTGTTTTTT.

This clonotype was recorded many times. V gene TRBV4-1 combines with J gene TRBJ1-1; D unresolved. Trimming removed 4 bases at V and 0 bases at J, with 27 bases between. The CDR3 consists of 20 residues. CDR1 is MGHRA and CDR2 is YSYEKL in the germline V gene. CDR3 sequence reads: CASSPRDVSSWERVNTEAFF. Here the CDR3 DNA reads TGCGCCAGCAGCCCGCGAGATGTGAGTTCTTGGGAACGGGTGAACACTGAAGCTTTCTTT.

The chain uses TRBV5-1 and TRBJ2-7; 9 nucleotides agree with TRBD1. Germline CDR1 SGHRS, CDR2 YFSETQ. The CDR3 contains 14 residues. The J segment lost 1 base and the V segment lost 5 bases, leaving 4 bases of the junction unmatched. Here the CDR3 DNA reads TGCGCCAGCAGTCCCGGGACAGGGTCCTACGAGCAGTACTTC. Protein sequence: CASSPGTGSYEQYF. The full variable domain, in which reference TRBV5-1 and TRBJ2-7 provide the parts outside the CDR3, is KAGVTQTPRYLIKTRGQQVTLSCSPISGHRSVSWYQQTPGQGLQFLFEYFSETQRNKGNFPGRFSGRQFSNSRSEMNVSTLELGDSALYLCASSPGTGSYEQYFGPGTRLTVT.

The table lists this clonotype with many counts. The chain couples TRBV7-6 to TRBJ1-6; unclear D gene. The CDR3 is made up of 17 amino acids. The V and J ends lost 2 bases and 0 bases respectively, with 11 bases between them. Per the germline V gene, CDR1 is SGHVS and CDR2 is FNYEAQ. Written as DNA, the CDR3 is TGTGCCAGCAGCTTATACCCGGAGAGCTCCTATAATTCACCCCTCCACTTT. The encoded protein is CASSLYPESSYNSPLHF.

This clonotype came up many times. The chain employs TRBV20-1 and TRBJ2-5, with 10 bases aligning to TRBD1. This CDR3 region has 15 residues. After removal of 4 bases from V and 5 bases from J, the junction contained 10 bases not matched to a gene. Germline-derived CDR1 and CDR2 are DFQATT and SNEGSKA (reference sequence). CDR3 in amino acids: CSATSLTGGLETQYF. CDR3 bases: TGCAGTGCTACTAGCTTGACAGGGGGCTTGGAGACCCAGTACTTC.

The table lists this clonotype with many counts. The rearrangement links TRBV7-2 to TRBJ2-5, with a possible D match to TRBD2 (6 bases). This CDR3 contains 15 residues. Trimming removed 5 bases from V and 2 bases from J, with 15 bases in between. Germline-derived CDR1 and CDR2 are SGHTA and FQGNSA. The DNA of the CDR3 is TGTGCCAGCAGCCCATTGAGGGACTTACAAGAGACCCAGTACTTC. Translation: CASSPLRDLQETQYF.

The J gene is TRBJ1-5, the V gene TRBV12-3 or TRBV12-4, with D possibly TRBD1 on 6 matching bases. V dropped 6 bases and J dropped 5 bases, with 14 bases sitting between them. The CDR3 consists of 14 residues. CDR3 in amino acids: CASSIDRSDQPQHF. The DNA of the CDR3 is TGTGCCAGCAGCATAGACAGGAGCGATCAGCCCCAGCATTTT.

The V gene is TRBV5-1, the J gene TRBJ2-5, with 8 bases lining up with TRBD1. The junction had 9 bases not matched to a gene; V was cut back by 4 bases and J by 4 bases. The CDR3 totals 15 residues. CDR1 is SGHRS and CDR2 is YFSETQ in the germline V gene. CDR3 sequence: CASSKSGGHGETQYF. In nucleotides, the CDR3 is TGCGCCAGCAGCAAATCAGGGGGCCACGGAGAGACCCAGTACTTC.

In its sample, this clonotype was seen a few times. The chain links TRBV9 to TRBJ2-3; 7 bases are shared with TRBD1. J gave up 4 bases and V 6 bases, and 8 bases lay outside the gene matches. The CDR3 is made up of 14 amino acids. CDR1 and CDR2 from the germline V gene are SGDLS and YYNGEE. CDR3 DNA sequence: TGTGCCAGCAATAGGGACAGAAGAGCAGATACGCAGTATTTT. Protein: CASNRDRRADTQYF.

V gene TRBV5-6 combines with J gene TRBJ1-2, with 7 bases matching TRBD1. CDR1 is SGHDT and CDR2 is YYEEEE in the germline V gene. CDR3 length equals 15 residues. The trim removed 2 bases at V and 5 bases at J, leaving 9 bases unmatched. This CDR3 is CASSFISDRWYGYTF. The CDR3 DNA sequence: TGTGCCAGCAGCTTTATATCGGACAGGTGGTATGGCTACACCTTC.

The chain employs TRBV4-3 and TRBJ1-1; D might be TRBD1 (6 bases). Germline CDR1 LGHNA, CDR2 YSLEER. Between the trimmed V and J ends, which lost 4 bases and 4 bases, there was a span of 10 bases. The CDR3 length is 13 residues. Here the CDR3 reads CASSRNRVTEAFF. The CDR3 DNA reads TGCGCCAGCAGCCGGAACAGGGTCACTGAAGCTTTCTTT.

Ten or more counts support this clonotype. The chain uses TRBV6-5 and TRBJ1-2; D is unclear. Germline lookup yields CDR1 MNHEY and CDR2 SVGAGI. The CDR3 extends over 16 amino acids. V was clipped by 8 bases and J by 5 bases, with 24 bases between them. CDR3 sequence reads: CASHSDWTWSGYGYTF. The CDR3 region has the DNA TGTGCCAGCCATTCTGATTGGACCTGGTCGGGGTATGGCTACACCTTC.

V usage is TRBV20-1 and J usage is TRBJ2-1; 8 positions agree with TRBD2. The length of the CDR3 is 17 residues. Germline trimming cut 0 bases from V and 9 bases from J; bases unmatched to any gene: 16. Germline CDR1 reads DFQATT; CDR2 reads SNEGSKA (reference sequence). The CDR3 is CSARDTGRGGRKGEQFF. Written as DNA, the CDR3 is TGCAGTGCTAGAGATACGGGTAGGGGCGGGAGGAAGGGTGAGCAGTTCTTC.

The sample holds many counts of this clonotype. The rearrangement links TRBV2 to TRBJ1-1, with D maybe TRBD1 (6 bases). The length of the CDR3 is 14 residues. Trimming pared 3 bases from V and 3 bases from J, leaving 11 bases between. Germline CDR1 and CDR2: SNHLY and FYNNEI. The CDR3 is CASSDRGRDTEAFF. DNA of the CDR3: TGTGCCAGCAGTGATCGGGGGCGGGACACTGAAGCTTTCTTT.

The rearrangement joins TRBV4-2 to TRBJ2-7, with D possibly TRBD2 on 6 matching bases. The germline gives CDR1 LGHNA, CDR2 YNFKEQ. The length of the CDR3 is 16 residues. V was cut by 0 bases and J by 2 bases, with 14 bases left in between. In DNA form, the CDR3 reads TGTGCCAGCAGCCAAGATGTCGGGGCGGGGACCTACGAGCAGTACTTC. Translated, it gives CASSQDVGAGTYEQYF.